The subject of this entry is one TCR beta chain. As yet, its antigen is unknown. The sample comes from a study of spatial heterogeneity in lung cancer. Study conclusions and caveats: At tumor resection, ubiquitous expanded TCRs were detected in blood more often than later.

The CDR3 length is 15 residues. Germline CDR1 is DFQATT and CDR2 is SNEGSKA (reference sequence). J lost 1 base, V lost 1 base, and 5 bases had no gene match. Every TCR cDNA molecule carried a tag that served as a unique molecular identifier. One entry per CDR3 protein results from TCRdb running MiXCR on the 5' RACE reads. This sample carries 50,000 or so distinct CDR3 sequences, 6.5% to 8% of them seen once, and the ten largest clones take around an eighth. Specified time point: sample taken at primary tumor resection. The sequenced material consisted of unsorted whole RNA from tumor, nontumor lung or frozen PBMC.

Sample: PBMCs, taken at surgery. J is TRBJ2-3 and V is TRBV20-1; 7 bases are a match to TRBD1. The receptor was isolated from a female donor with early-stage non-small cell lung cancer. The CDR3 DNA reads TGCAGTGCTAGAGGTCGGACAGGCGGCACAGATACGCAGTATTTT. It codes for CSARGRTGGTDTQYF.